This T cell receptor (beta chain) originates from a study of cytomegalovirus exposure and HLA in healthy donors. To note about this clone: Its matching antigen is unknown.

Everyone who donated was a healthy bone marrow donor. This CDR3 region has 15 residues. V shed 2 bases and J 4 bases; nucleotides not matched to a gene: 6. The germline gives CDR1 MGHRA, CDR2 YSYEKL. General study points: The likely origin of a cluster of highly shared sequence variants was a sequencing artifact. Fewer N-insertions (relative to the approximately 700-donor mean) were reportedly seen in an Asian-associated ancestry cluster in a later analysis. A list of around 150 TCR beta chains associated with cytomegalovirus was given.

Use of 60 Vbeta and 13 Jbeta primers characterized the PCR. Profiled with immunoSEQ multiplex PCR; TCRdb holds only in-frame clones, not every one. The sample has 100,000 to 150,000 clones; approximately 82% are singletons. The chain recombines TRBV4-1 with TRBJ1-1; 8 bases align to TRBD1. The sequenced sample consisted of PBMCs. The receptor was isolated from a middle-aged man in good health and CMV-seronegative. CDR3 nucleotides: TGCGCCAGCAGCCAAACCTTACAGGGGGGCACTGAAGCTTTCTTT. Encoded protein: CASSQTLQGGTEAFF.